The T cell receptor beta chain under discussion was sequenced for a study of CD8+CD57+ T cells in acquired aplastic anemia. Study as a whole: DNA from sorted CD4+ and CD8+ cells averaged roughly 3.2 ug. General study points: Around 27 CD8+ CDR3 sequences occurred in both the patients and the controls. Statistical testing detected no significant gap in CD8+ Simpson's diversity between patients and controls.

CDR3 and TCR beta VDJ profiling relied on a genomic DNA template. TCRdb re-called the reads through MiXCR, storing one row per CDR3 protein. The sample includes about 270,000 distinct CDR3 sequences, approximately 55% of them seen just once. This clonotype appeared a single time. Its matching antigen is unknown. The TCR comes from a human donor with severe aplastic anemia or a healthy control (not recorded which). Sample: sorted CD4+, CD8+, or CD8+CD57+ T cells (not recorded which) from PBMCs.

In DNA, the CDR3 is TGTGCCAGCAGCCAAGAGGGACTTAACTATGGCTACACCTTC. Its protein is CASSQEGLNYGYTF. J is TRBJ1-2 and V is TRBV5-5; a weak D match, TRBD1 (5 bases). CDR1 is SGHKS, CDR2 YYEKEE, per germline (reference sequence). V lost 4 bases and J 1 base, leaving 11 bases between the germline ends. CDR3 size: 14 residues.